This T cell receptor (beta chain) was profiled in a study of CD8 T cells in Susac syndrome (dated by TCRdb to about 2019). About the investigation overall: Whether CD8+ T cell activation and differentiation in Susac syndrome was antigen driven was tested using repertoire sequencing.

What the study reported, not specific to this receptor: The number of individuals in the TCR sequencing and HLA analysis was recognized as being relatively small.

Taken from the germline V gene, the CDR1 and CDR2 loops are LGHNT and FRNRAP. The CDR3 has 16 amino acids, counting the end cysteine and phenylalanine. Just CDR3 DNA is preserved here, 48 bases in frame from base 1. V lost 0 bases and J lost 2 bases; the stretch between them is 14 bases long. Peripheral blood CD8+ and CD4+ T cells from healthy donors, Susac syndrome patients and multiple sclerosis patients were profiled using high-throughput TCR beta sequencing. Healthy donors were included as age- and sex-matched controls. CD8+ TEMRA cells were enriched by FACS, while bulk CD8+ and CD4+ T cells were purified by magnetic negative isolation. Blood was collected in EDTA tubes and processed within 24 hours, with PBMCs isolated through density gradient centrifugation. PBMCs destined for TCR sequencing were cryopreserved in liquid nitrogen and later thawed in a 37 °C water bath. A purity of at least 90% was achieved for sorted or isolated CD4+, CD8+ and CD8+ TEMRA cells.

To note about this clonotype: Its antigen remains unidentified. No clone much larger than this one lies a single base away; base qualities are absent.

RNA was extracted using the RNeasy kit, and roughly 0.5 to 1 ug of the RNA was reverse transcribed with random hexamers. The immunoSEQ multiplex PCR assay, covering 54 Vbeta and 13 Jbeta segments, was used to amplify TCR beta CDR3 regions. To correct PCR amplification bias, a synthetic template baseline was used for both primer optimization and computational correction. The study's processing was this. Reads were annotated to V, D and J genes according to IMGT and were analyzed with immunoSEQ Analyzer, with only productive sequences retained. Clonality was calculated as one minus the Shannon entropy normalized by log2 of the number of productive unique sequences. Public and private clones were assessed among the 100 most prevalent clones of each patient and control. Clones were defined as Susac-specific if absent from the healthy and MS cohorts, from 1052 published viral clones and from other ImmuneACCESS disease sequences. The public reads were reanalyzed by TCRdb: fastp trimming at Q25, MiXCR alignment, in-frame beta chains only. Every CDR3 protein is listed once, alongside the most common genes and DNA of its rows. For this entry, the V and J calls and clone size follow TCRdb and not the study's own pipeline. This sample has 150,000 to 200,000 distinct CDR3 sequences in its table, and around 96% of those were observed once. The ten top clones hold less than 0.12% of the sample.

Sequenced material: CD4+ T cells from PBMCs. The V and J genes are TRBV12-5 and TRBJ2-7; a tentative D call is TRBD1 (5 bases match). This receptor was taken from a human donor in good health. The CDR3 amino acid sequence is: CASGLVEDEDTYEQYF. The bases are TGTGCTAGTGGTTTGGTAGAGGACGAGGACACCTACGAGCAGTACTTC. The CDR3 plus the reference TRBV12-5 and TRBJ2-7 genes for the other parts give the full variable domain: DARVTQTPRHKVTEMGQEVTMRCQPILGHNTVFWYRQTMMQGLELLAYFRNRAPLDDSGMPKDRFSAEMPDATLATLKIQPSEPRDSAVYFCASGLVEDEDTYEQYFGPGTRLTVT.